This TCR beta chain stems from a study of immune evolution from preneoplasia to lung adenocarcinoma. Findings of the study overall: Normal lung had the highest top T cell clone frequencies. Later-stage lesions appeared to have more T cells, more diversity, less clonality. KRAS-mutant nodules had the highest T cell clonality.

Trimming cost V 4 bases and J 0 bases; bases outside gene matches: 3. Germline loops: CDR1 SEHNR, CDR2 FQNEAQ (reference sequence). The CDR3 spans 14 residues. Sequencing used immunoSEQ multiplex PCR; TCRdb keeps in-frame clones, though not all of them. The data hold several thousand clones, with approximately 80% observed a single time. Remarks on this clone: The antigen is undetermined.

Two lung cancer pathologists independently confirmed each histologic diagnosis. The TCR sequence derives from a donor older than 65 with lung adenocarcinoma. What was sequenced was FFPE lung adenocarcinoma in situ tissue. The chain is built from TRBV7-9 and TRBJ2-7, with TRBD1 matching over 7 bases. DNA for the CDR3: TGTGCCAGCAGCTCGACAGGGAGCTCCTACGAGCAGTACTTC. It translates to CASSSTGSSYEQYF.